These 19 T cell receptor beta chains originate from one sample sequenced in a study of T-cell reconstitution after alpha-beta-depleted transplantation in children. As it was prepared, the TCRbeta library received unique molecular identifiers. TCRdb reprocessed the PCR reads with MiXCR, giving one entry per CDR3 protein. Among about 400,000 distinct CDR3 sequences listed, roughly 16% were seen once. The starting material was PBMCs, mostly from graft donor cells, obtained 360 days after TCRalphabeta/CD19-depleted stem cell transplant. Receptor source: a boy in the first two years of life who had a stem cell transplant for Wiskott-Aldrich syndrome, so the T cells may come from the graft donor.

The chain employs TRBV5-1 and TRBJ2-2, with D tentatively TRBD1 (6 bases). The CDR3 covers 13 residues. V was trimmed by 3 bases and J by 6 bases, leaving 9 bases between them. Germline CDR1 and CDR2: SGHRS and YFSETQ. CDR3 amino acids: CASSSQGSGELFF. The DNA for the CDR3 is TGCGCCAGCAGCTCACAGGGATCCGGGGAGCTGTTTTTT.

This clonotype was recorded at least ten times. CDR3: CASGLAGGNEQFF. In nucleotides, the CDR3 is TGTGCCAGCGGGCTAGCGGGAGGAAATGAGCAGTTCTTC. The J gene is TRBJ2-1, the V gene TRBV12-3 or TRBV12-4; 11 bases are shared with TRBD2. The V gene end was trimmed by 8 bases and the J gene end by 7 bases; junction bases not matched to a gene: 4. CDR3 size: 13 residues.

The chain links TRBV20-1 to TRBJ2-2, with 11 nucleotides matching TRBD2. Germline CDR1 is DFQATT and CDR2 is SNEGSKA (reference sequence). V was pared by 6 bases and J by 6 bases, with 15 bases of the junction left unmatched. The CDR3 covers 17 residues. CDR3 in amino acids: CSAHTSGGPFLAGELFF. The CDR3, as DNA: TGCAGTGCACACACTAGCGGGGGCCCCTTTTTGGCCGGGGAGCTGTTTTTT.

This clonotype was observed a few times. This chain links TRBV21-1 with TRBJ2-5; TRBD1 is the table's D call, not checked against the DNA. TRBV21-1 is a pseudogene locus. The length of the CDR3 is 15 residues. The DNA of the CDR3 is TGTGCCAGCCGAGGGGGCAGCACCTGGGAAGAGACCCAGTACTTC. Translation gives CASRGGSTWEETQYF.

This clonotype showed up just a few times. This sequence joins TRBV20-1 and TRBJ2-1; unclear D gene. V was shortened by 1 base and J by 0 bases, with 10 bases between the two germline ends. The CDR3 has 15 residues. CDR1 is DFQATT and CDR2 is SNEGSKA in the germline V gene (reference sequence). The DNA of the CDR3 is TGCAGTGCTAGAGTAAGGTACCACTCCTACAATGAGCAGTTCTTC. Its translation: CSARVRYHSYNEQFF.

This clonotype was seen only a few times. The chain carries TRBV6-1 and TRBJ2-1; D gene uncertain. CDR1 and CDR2 from the germline V gene are MNHNS and SASEGT. The CDR3 is 12 amino acids. V shed 7 bases and J shed 4 bases, with 8 bases lying between them. The CDR3 sequence is CASKTAYNEQFF. The CDR3 DNA follows: TGTGCCAGCAAAACAGCGTACAATGAGCAGTTCTTC.

This clonotype turned up a few times. The genes are TRBV2 and TRBJ1-3, with a tentative D call TRBD1 (5 bases). The V gene's germline CDR1 is SNHLY and CDR2 FYNNEI. V lost 7 bases and J 2 bases, leaving 9 bases between the germline ends. The CDR3 totals 13 residues. CDR3 sequence reads: CASNLGPGNTIYF. The CDR3 coding sequence is TGTGCCAGCAATCTGGGGCCTGGAAACACCATATATTTT.

This clonotype was detected only a few times. The V gene is TRBV27, the J gene TRBJ2-7; no definite D call. The CDR3 has 13 amino acids. The germline CDR1 and CDR2 sequences are MNHEY and SMNVEV (reference sequence). V lost 7 bases and J lost 0, with 10 bases in between. The chain's CDR3 is CASIDTFSYEQYF. CDR3 DNA: TGTGCCAGCATAGACACCTTCTCCTACGAGCAGTACTTC.

This clonotype showed up just a few times. V is TRBV27 and J is TRBJ2-3; 9 bases agree with TRBD2. Germline CDR1 MNHEY, CDR2 SMNVEV (reference sequence). CDR3 length equals 19 residues. Trimming at V came to 2 bases and at J to 3 bases, leaving 15 bases not matched to a gene. The DNA of the CDR3 is TGTGCCAGCAGTTTAAGCCCCCCCAGACTAGCGGTTAAAACAGATACGCAGTATTTT. Residues: CASSLSPPRLAVKTDTQYF.

This clonotype appeared a few times. A much larger clone is a single base away; this may be a read error. The chain employs TRBV6-5 and TRBJ2-3; D may be TRBD2 (5 bases). Germline CDR1 reads MNHEY; CDR2 reads SVGAGI. This CDR3 is built from 13 residues. V was pared by 6 bases and J by 3 bases, with 10 bases between. The DNA for the CDR3 is TGTGCCAGCAGCCATTCGGGAACAGATACGCAGTATTTT. Translated: CASSHSGTDTQYF.

In this sample, this clonotype turned up a few times. V gene TRBV6-5 combines with J gene TRBJ1-2; the D gene is possibly TRBD1 (6 bases). The V end lost 0 bases, the J end lost 8 bases, and 13 bases lay between the germline ends. The CDR3 extends over 14 amino acids. Germline V gene data show CDR1 as MNHEY and CDR2 as SVGAGI. For the CDR3, the DNA is TGTGCCAGCAGTTACTCGGAAGGGGGGGGAGGCTACACCTTC. Translating it yields CASSYSEGGGGYTF.

This clonotype came up a few times. V and J are TRBV18 and TRBJ1-6; D uncertain. V lost 3 bases and J 10 bases, leaving 7 bases between the germline ends. Germline CDR1 is KGHSH and CDR2 is LQKENI. This CDR3 has 12 amino acids. The DNA of the CDR3 is TGTGCCAGCTCACCCGACTCATCACCCCTCCACTTT. As protein: CASSPDSSPLHF. The entire variable domain, with the rest obtained from reference TRBV18 and TRBJ1-6, is as follows: NAGVMQNPRHLVRRRGQEARLRCSPMKGHSHVYWYRQLPEEGLKFMVYLQKENIIDESGMPKERFSAEFPKEGPSILRIQQVVRGDSAAYFCASSPDSSPLHFGNGTRLTVT.

Note on this clonotype: One end of the junction fails to match germline, which may point to a read error. This chain uses TRBV14 with TRBJ2-1, with D perhaps TRBD2 (5 bases). The CDR3 extends over 15 amino acids. Germline V gives CDR1 SGHDN, CDR2 FVKESK. Here the CDR3 DNA reads TGTGCCAGCAGCCCTATGGCGGGCTCCTACAATGAGCAGTTTTTC. It yields the protein CASSPMAGSYNEQFF.

The sample holds a few counts of this clonotype. J is TRBJ2-1 and V is TRBV29-1, with 11 bases aligning to TRBD2. The CDR3 is made up of 17 amino acids. In germline, CDR1 is SQVTM, CDR2 ANQGSEA. V dropped 4 bases and J dropped 6; count of bases not matched to a gene: 14. CDR3 residues: CSVVQTSGSPFVNEQFF. The CDR3 nucleotides read TGCAGCGTTGTCCAAACTAGCGGGAGTCCGTTCGTCAATGAGCAGTTCTTC.

This clonotype is a singleton in its sample. The CDR3 sequence: CASSGQGSYNEQFF. The CDR3, as DNA: TGCGCCAGCAGCGGACAGGGATCTTACAATGAGCAGTTCTTC. The gene calls are TRBV5-1 and TRBJ2-1, with TRBD1 matching over 8 bases. After removal of 4 bases from V and 4 bases from J, the junction contained 4 bases not matched to a gene. The CDR3 covers 14 residues. The germline V gene has CDR1 SGHRS and CDR2 YFSETQ. Based on the CDR3 plus reference TRBV5-1 and TRBJ2-1, the full variable domain is KAGVTQTPRYLIKTRGQQVTLSCSPISGHRSVSWYQQTPGQGLQFLFEYFSETQRNKGNFPGRFSGRQFSNSRSEMNVSTLELGDSALYLCASSGQGSYNEQFFGPGTRLTVL.

This sequence joins TRBV2 and TRBJ2-1; D unresolved. Trimming cost V 5 bases and J 7 bases, with 12 bases left between them. CDR1 and CDR2 (germline): SNHLY, FYNNEI. This CDR3 is 13 amino acids long. CDR3 DNA sequence: TGTGCCAGCAGTAAGGCAGGCCTGAATGAGCAGTTCTTC. Protein product: CASSKAGLNEQFF.

The rearrangement uses TRBV29-1 and TRBJ1-1; D unclear. There are 12 residues in the CDR3. Germline V gene sequence: CDR1 SQVTM, CDR2 ANQGSEA. CDR3 coding DNA: TGCACCCCTTCGGAGGGTTTCACTGAAGCTTTCTTT. Protein sequence: CTPSEGFTEAFF.

J is TRBJ2-5 and V is TRBV12-3 or TRBV12-4, with 7 bases lining up with TRBD1. This CDR3 contains 15 residues. With 5 bases clipped from V and 3 bases from J, the junction kept 9 bases outside the gene matches. In DNA form, the CDR3 reads TGTGCCAGCAGTGTACGACAGGGAAGGGAAGAGACCCAGTACTTC. As protein: CASSVRQGREETQYF.

This clonotype was seen ten or more times. The chain uses TRBV18 and TRBJ1-1; D is perhaps TRBD1 (5 bases). The CDR3 totals 17 residues. The V and J ends lost 3 bases and 1 base respectively, with 18 bases between them. Per the germline V gene, CDR1 is KGHSH and CDR2 is LQKENI. CDR3 nucleotide sequence: TGTGCCAGCTCACCGGGTCGGTCCTCGGACAAGAACACTGAAGCTTTCTTT. Encoded protein: CASSPGRSSDKNTEAFF.